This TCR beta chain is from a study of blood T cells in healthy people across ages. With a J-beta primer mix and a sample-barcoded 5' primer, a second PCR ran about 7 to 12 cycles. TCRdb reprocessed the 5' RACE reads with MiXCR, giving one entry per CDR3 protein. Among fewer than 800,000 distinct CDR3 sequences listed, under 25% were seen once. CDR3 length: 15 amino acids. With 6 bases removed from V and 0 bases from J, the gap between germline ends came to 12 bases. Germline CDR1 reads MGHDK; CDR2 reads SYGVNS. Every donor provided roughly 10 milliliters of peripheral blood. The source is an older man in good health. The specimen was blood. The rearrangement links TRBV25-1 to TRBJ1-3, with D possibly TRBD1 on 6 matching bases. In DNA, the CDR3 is TGTGCCAGCAGCTCGGGACAAAACTCTGGAAACACCATATATTTT. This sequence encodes CASSSGQNSGNTIYF.